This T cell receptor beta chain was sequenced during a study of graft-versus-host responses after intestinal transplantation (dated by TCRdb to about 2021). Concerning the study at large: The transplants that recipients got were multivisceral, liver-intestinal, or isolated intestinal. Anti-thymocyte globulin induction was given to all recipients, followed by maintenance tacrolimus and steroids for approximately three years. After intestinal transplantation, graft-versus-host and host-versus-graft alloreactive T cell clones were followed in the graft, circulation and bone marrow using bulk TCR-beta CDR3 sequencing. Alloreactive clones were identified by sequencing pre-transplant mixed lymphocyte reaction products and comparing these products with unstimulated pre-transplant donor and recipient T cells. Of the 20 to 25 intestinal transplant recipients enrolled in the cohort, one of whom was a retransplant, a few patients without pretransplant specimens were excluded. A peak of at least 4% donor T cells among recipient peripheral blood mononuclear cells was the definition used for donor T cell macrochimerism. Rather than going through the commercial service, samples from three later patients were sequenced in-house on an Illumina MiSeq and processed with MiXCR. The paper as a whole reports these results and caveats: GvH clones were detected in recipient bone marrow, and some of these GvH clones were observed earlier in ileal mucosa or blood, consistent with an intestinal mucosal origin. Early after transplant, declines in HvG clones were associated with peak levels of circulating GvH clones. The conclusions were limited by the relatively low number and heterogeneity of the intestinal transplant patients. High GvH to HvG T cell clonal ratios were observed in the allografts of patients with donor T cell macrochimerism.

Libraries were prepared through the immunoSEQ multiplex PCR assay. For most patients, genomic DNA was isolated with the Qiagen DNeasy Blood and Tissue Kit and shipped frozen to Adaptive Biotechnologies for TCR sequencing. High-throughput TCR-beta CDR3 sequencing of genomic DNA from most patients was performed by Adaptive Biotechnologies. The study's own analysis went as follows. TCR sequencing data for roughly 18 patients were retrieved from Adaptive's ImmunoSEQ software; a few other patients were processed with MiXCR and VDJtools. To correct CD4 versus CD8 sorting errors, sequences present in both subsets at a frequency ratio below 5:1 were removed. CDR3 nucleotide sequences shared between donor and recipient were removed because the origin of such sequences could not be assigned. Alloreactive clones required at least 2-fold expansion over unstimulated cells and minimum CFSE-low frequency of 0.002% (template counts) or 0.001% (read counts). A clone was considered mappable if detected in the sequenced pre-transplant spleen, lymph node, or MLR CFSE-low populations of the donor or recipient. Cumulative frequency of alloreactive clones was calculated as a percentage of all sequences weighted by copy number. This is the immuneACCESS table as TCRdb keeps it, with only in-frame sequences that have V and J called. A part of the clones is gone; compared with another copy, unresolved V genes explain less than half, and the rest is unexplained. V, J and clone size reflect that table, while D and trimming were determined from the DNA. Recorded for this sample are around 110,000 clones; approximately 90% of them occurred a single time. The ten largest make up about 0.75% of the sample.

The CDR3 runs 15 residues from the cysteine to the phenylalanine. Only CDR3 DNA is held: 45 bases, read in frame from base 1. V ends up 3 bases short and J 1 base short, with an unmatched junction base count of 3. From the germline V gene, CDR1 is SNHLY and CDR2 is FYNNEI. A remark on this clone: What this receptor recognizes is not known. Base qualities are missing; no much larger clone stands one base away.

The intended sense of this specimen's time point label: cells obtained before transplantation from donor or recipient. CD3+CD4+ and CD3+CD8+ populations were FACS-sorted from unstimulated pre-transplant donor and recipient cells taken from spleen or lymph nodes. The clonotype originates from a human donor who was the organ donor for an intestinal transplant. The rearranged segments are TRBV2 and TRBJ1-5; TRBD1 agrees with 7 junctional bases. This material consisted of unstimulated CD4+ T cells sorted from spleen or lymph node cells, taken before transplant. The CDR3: CASSDGTVSNQPQHF. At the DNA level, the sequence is TGTGCCAGCAGTGATGGGACAGTGAGCAATCAGCCCCAGCATTTT.